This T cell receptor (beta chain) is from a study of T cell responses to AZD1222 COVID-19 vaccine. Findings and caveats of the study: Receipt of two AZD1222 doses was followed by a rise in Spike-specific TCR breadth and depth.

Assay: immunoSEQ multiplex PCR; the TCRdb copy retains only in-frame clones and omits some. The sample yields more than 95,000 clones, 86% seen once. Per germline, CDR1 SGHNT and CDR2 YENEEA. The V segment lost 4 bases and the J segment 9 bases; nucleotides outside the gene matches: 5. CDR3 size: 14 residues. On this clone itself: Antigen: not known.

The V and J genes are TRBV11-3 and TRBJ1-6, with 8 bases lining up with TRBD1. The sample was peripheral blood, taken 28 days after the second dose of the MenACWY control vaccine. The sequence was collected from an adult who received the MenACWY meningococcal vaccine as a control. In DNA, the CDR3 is TGTGCCAGCAGCTCAGGGGGCGGAGGTTCACCCCTCCACTTT. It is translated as CASSSGGGGSPLHF.